Shown below are 11 T cell receptor beta chains from a single sample sequenced in a study of blood T cell repertoires in COVID-19. Using immunoSEQ multiplex PCR, the repertoire was profiled, and TCRdb retains in-frame clones only, with some absent. The sample comprises 130,000 to 150,000 clones, 75% to 90% of which are singletons, and 8% rests with the top ten. Sequenced material: peripheral blood. The source is a woman aged 55-69 years with COVID-19, enrolled during active disease.

The V gene is TRBV12-3 or TRBV12-4, the J gene TRBJ1-1; D ambiguous. This CDR3 is built from 13 residues. The V end lost 7 bases, the J end lost 1 base, and 10 bases lay between the germline ends. CDR3 in amino acids: CASTTETNTEAFF. CDR3 nucleotides: TGTGCCAGCACTACGGAGACGAACACTGAAGCTTTCTTT.

The chain employs TRBV9 and TRBJ2-3; TRBD1 agrees at 9 bases. Per germline, CDR1 SGDLS and CDR2 YYNGEE. The CDR3 has 17 residues. With V trimmed by 4 bases and J by 2 bases, 11 bases remained unmatched. The CDR3: CASSTQTGGIYTDTQYF. In DNA form, the CDR3 reads TGTGCCAGCAGCACACAGACAGGGGGTATTTACACAGATACGCAGTATTTT.

The chain has TRBV5-1 and TRBJ2-5; no clear D. CDR1 and CDR2 (germline): SGHRS, YFSETQ. This CDR3 has 13 amino acids. Trimming cost V 4 bases and J 2 bases, with 9 bases left between them. This chain's CDR3 is CASSVIIQETQYF. In DNA form, the CDR3 reads TGCGCCAGCAGCGTAATAATTCAAGAGACCCAGTACTTC.

By share, this clone counts as medium-sized. The chain has TRBV7-9 and TRBJ1-1; 7 bases line up with TRBD1. This CDR3 has 17 residues. With V trimmed by 5 bases and J by 1 base, 13 bases remained unmatched. Germline V gives CDR1 SEHNR, CDR2 FQNEAQ (reference sequence). The CDR3 DNA reads as TGTGCCAGCAGCCCAGGGGGGAGCGGCCTAAGGAACACTGAAGCTTTCTTT. Encoded protein: CASSPGGSGLRNTEAFF.

The V gene is TRBV9, the J gene TRBJ2-1, with TRBD1 as a possible D gene (5 bases). V was pared by 0 bases and J by 4 bases, with 11 bases between. The CDR3 runs 15 residues. Germline V gene sequence: CDR1 SGDLS, CDR2 YYNGEE. CDR3 residues: CASSVGLGLYNEQFF. CDR3 sequence (DNA): TGTGCCAGCAGCGTAGGTCTGGGGCTATACAATGAGCAGTTCTTC.

This chain links TRBV6-5 with TRBJ2-3; D may be TRBD1 (5 bases). This CDR3 spans 14 amino acids. Per germline, CDR1 MNHEY and CDR2 SVGAGI. Deletions cut 4 bases from V and 2 bases from J, with 10 bases between. In DNA, the CDR3 is TGTGCCAGCAGTTTAGGGGATACCACAGATACGCAGTATTTT. Residues: CASSLGDTTDTQYF.

The chain recombines TRBV7-6 with TRBJ2-7; tentative D call: TRBD2 (5 bases). The germline V gene encodes CDR1 SGHVS and CDR2 FNYEAQ. The ends were cut back, 4 bases at V and 4 bases at J, with 17 bases in the middle. The CDR3 consists of 15 residues. The CDR3 DNA reads TGTGCCAGCAGCTCCCAGGCCGGGGATGGGTACGAGCAGTACTTC. This codes for CASSSQAGDGYEQYF. The full variable domain, in which reference TRBV7-6 and TRBJ2-7 provide the parts outside the CDR3, is GAGVSQSPRYKVTKRGQDVALRCDPISGHVSLYWYRQALGQGPEFLTYFNYEAQQDKSGLPNDRFSAERPEGSISTLTIQRTEQRDSAMYRCASSSQAGDGYEQYFGPGTRLTVT.

The rearrangement links TRBV10-3 to TRBJ1-3; TRBD1 might be the D (5 bases). V lost 7 bases to trimming and J lost 0 bases, with 7 bases between them. The CDR3 is 13 residues long. In germline, CDR1 is ENHRY, CDR2 SYGVKD. The CDR3 coding sequence is TGTGCCATCACCGACAGCTCTGGAAACACCATATATTTT. Protein product: CAITDSSGNTIYF.

The chain combines TRBV7-3 with TRBJ2-1; the match to TRBD2 covers 10 bases. The CDR3 contains 16 residues. From germline, CDR1 is SGHTA and CDR2 FQGTGA. V was clipped by 1 base and J by 4 bases; unmatched bases: 4. The CDR3 nucleotides are TGTGCCAGCAGCTTAAGTGCGACTAGCGGGTACAATGAGCAGTTCTTC. Translated, it gives CASSLSATSGYNEQFF.

The rearrangement links TRBV10-1 to TRBJ2-7; D possibly corresponds to TRBD2 (6 bases). The CDR3 spans 15 residues. The V gene lost 0 bases and the J gene lost 3 bases, with 12 bases spanning the gap. Per germline, CDR1 WNHNN and CDR2 SYGVQD (reference sequence). CDR3 DNA: TGCGCCAGCAGTGAGTCCGCGGAGGGTCTCTACGAGCAGTACTTC. This gives the protein CASSESAEGLYEQYF.

Worth noting for this clone: The sample holds other DNA sequences that translate to the same CDR3. The chain recombines TRBV7-2 with TRBJ2-7; perhaps TRBD2 as D (6 bases). This CDR3 has 15 amino acids. Germline CDR1 SGHTA, CDR2 FQGNSA. Trimming took 0 bases from V and 0 from J, leaving 9 bases between them. The CDR3, as DNA: TGTGCCAGCAGCTTAGCCGCGGGAAGCTCCTACGAGCAGTACTTC. Translated, it gives CASSLAAGSSYEQYF.